This is a list of T cell receptor beta chains from one sample in a study of cytomegalovirus exposure and HLA in healthy donors. Profiled with immunoSEQ multiplex PCR; TCRdb holds only in-frame clones, not every one. The sample holds under 150,000 clones, roughly three quarters seen once. The sample was PBMCs. Receptors originate from a man aged 55 to 70 in good health and CMV-seronegative. Both conserved end residues are part of each CDR3. Fields, in order: V gene, clone size, CDR3 protein. Rows may omit the clone size; those that give it use once, few, many or a size class.

TRBV4-1 NA CASSQAGTSAGELFF
TRBV5-4 NA CASSLALTDQPQHF
TRBV6-6 few CASNRPAGGPGGELFF
TRBV9 NA CASRRGQMAYEQYF
TRBV11-2 NA CASSSSWTGGVNYGYTF
TRBV5-4 NA CASSLERQGLGGYTF
TRBV2 NA CASSELYQETQYF
TRBV4-3 NA CASSQGVAGVGANYGYTF
TRBV19 NA CASSHPQEIPNSPLHF
TRBV30 NA CAWTSLAGGEQYF
TRBV18 NA CASLRGGTGETEAFF
TRBV30 NA CAWSVPGLEVLGAGELFF
TRBV28 NA CASTLTGREQYF
TRBV6-1 NA CASSASTRGPDFGGYTF
TRBV6-1 NA CASSESRDSKPYEQYF